This TCR beta chain was profiled in a study of early T cells in non-severe SARS-CoV-2 infection. Overall study context: Bulk RNA from unsorted whole blood was sequenced; chains were unpaired. Whole-study results and caveats: VDJdb matching, biased toward anti-spike CD8 responses, missed private and CD4 specificities.

Trimming pared 3 bases from V and 5 bases from J, leaving 11 bases between. CDR3 size: 14 residues. Germline V CDR1 and CDR2: LNHDA, SQIVND (reference sequence). This clonotype was picked up a small number of times. Its antigen is unidentified. Via MiXCR, TCRdb re-called the 5' RACE reads, giving one row per CDR3 protein. The sample lists about 80,000 distinct CDR3 sequences, about 12% occurring once. The TCR originated in an adult who was a healthcare worker with PCR-confirmed SARS-CoV-2 infection or an uninfected control (not recorded which). The donor label of this sample is uncertain. The gene calls are TRBV19 and TRBJ1-5; D unclear. The sequenced sample was whole blood, obtained at baseline. The CDR3 protein is CASSIIHGDQPQHF. The CDR3 DNA sequence: TGTGCCAGTAGTATTATACATGGGGATCAGCCCCAGCATTTT.